Below, one TCR beta chain is given with its context. The CDR3 contains 16 residues. Germline CDR1 KGHDR, CDR2 SFDVKD. The V segment lost 3 bases and the J segment 5 bases; nucleotides outside the gene matches: 8. The record originates from a study of blood T cell repertoires in COVID-19. Study overall: T cells, B-cell-depleted T cells, or PBMCs supplied cDNA or gDNA.

The authors' processing: Amplification of reference gene primers provided the estimated nucleated cell counts. Some clones are missing from TCRdb's copy, which holds only in-frame ones; the method was immunoSEQ multiplex PCR. That table is the source of V, J and clone size, and D and trimming were worked out from the DNA. Here the sample spans about 50,000 clones, nearly 85% being singletons. The chain links TRBV24-1 to TRBJ2-2, with 7 bases identical to TRBD1. The material sequenced was peripheral blood. The receptor comes from a man aged 40-50 years with acute or convalescent COVID-19. CDR3 coding DNA: TGTGCCACCAGTGATGCCGGGACAGCTAAAACCGGGGAGCTGTTTTTT. Translated: CATSDAGTAKTGELFF.